The table lists the clone carrying this T cell receptor beta chain with a few counts. Its antigen is unknown. The sample belongs to a study of CD8 T cells in ankylosing spondylitis. Whole-study findings and limits: A motif in TCR beta, a set of under ten highly homologous variants, appeared characteristic of ankylosing spondylitis blood. Some of these motif variants have turned up before, in reports on reactive arthritis synovial fluid and blood.

Trimming at V came to 3 bases and at J to 6 bases, leaving 9 bases not matched to a gene. The CDR3 is made up of 15 amino acids. Germline V CDR1 and CDR2: DFQATT, SNEGSKA (reference sequence). Making the TCR beta libraries involved quantitative 5'-RACE with molecular barcodes. TCRdb redid the calling of the 5' RACE reads with MiXCR, one entry per CDR3 protein. The sample has 700,000 to 850,000 distinct CDR3 sequences, about 11% seen once. This TCR derives from a male donor with ankylosing spondylitis. The V and J genes are TRBV20-1 and TRBJ2-1; 9 nucleotides align to TRBD2. The sample taken for sequencing was blood, either unsorted or a sorted T cell fraction (not recorded which). CDR3 sequence reads: CSARRTETSGNEQFF. The DNA of the CDR3 is TGCAGTGCTAGGAGAACGGAGACTAGCGGCAATGAGCAGTTCTTC.